The 20 T cell receptor beta chains reported below all come from one sample, sequenced in a study of T cell responses to AZD1222 COVID-19 vaccine. Sequencing used immunoSEQ multiplex PCR; TCRdb keeps in-frame clones, though not all of them. The sample includes 110,000 to 150,000 clones, 90% of them seen just once. Sequenced here: peripheral blood, sampled on day 0 of AZD1222 vaccination. The receptors shown here come from an adult in good health.

This clone was seen once. J is TRBJ2-7 and V is TRBV6-5, with 7 bases lining up with TRBD1. Germline-derived CDR1 and CDR2 are MNHEY and SVGAGI. This CDR3 has 15 amino acids. V lost 5 bases, J lost 0 bases, and 7 bases stayed unmatched. The CDR3 DNA reads as TGTGCCAGCAGTAAGGGGGCCTGGAGCTCCTACGAGCAGTACTTC. It codes for CASSKGAWSSYEQYF.

The chain employs TRBV6-2 or TRBV6-3 and TRBJ2-6; 9 positions match TRBD1. Germline V CDR1 and CDR2: MNHEY, SVGEGT. This CDR3 comprises 17 residues. Unmatched junction bases numbered 5, after V lost 5 bases and J lost 0 bases. The CDR3 DNA reads as TGTGCCAGCAGTCTCCGACAGGGGGGCTCTGGGGCCAACGTCCTGACTTTC. The encoded protein is CASSLRQGGSGANVLTF.

This clone was detected a few times. The rearrangement links TRBV30 to TRBJ1-1; D is undetermined. Trimming left V 4 bases short and J 0 bases short, with 9 bases between. Germline CDR1 and CDR2: GTSNPN and SVGIG (reference sequence). This CDR3 region has 13 residues. The CDR3 reads CAWMVRLNTEAFF. CDR3 in DNA: TGTGCCTGGATGGTCAGGTTGAACACTGAAGCTTTCTTT.

V usage is TRBV7-9 and J usage is TRBJ2-7; D is undetermined. With 4 bases removed from V and 0 bases from J, the gap between germline ends came to 7 bases. This CDR3 comprises 13 residues. Per germline, CDR1 SEHNR and CDR2 FQNEAQ (reference sequence). This chain's CDR3 is CASSYSSSYEQYF. DNA for the CDR3: TGTGCCAGCAGCTATTCGTCCTCCTACGAGCAGTACTTC.

The J gene is TRBJ2-7, the V gene TRBV18; no reliable D call. Germline V lookup: CDR1 KGHSH, CDR2 LQKENI. This CDR3 has 12 amino acids. Trimming removed 5 bases from V and 7 bases from J, with 12 bases in between. This chain's CDR3 is CASSDVVREQYF. In nucleotides, the CDR3 is TGTGCCAGCTCAGACGTAGTCCGGGAGCAGTACTTC.

The V call is TRBV27, the J call TRBJ1-1, with D possibly TRBD1 on 5 matching bases. The CDR3 contains 14 residues. V shed 5 bases and J shed 6 bases, with 16 bases lying between them. Germline V gene data show CDR1 as MNHEY and CDR2 as SMNVEV (reference sequence). As DNA, the CDR3 is TGTGCCAGCAGTGCGCACCGACGAGGGGCTGAAGCTTTCTTT. Translation gives CASSAHRRGAEAFF.

This chain joins TRBV7-2 and TRBJ1-2; weak D call: TRBD1 (5 bases). The CDR3 extends over 15 amino acids. The V and J ends lost 1 base and 1 base respectively, with 10 bases between them. Germline loops: CDR1 SGHTA, CDR2 FQGNSA. CDR3 amino acids: CASSLVYRSNYGYTF. In DNA, the CDR3 is TGTGCCAGCAGCTTAGTTTACAGGAGTAACTATGGCTACACCTTC.

This chain joins TRBV12-3 or TRBV12-4 and TRBJ2-7; unclear D gene. Trimming took off 5 bases at V and 9 bases at J, with 17 bases between the two ends. The CDR3 runs to 13 residues. CDR3 residues: CASSPLDVSGQYF. CDR3 DNA sequence: TGTGCCAGCAGTCCCCTCGACGTGAGTGGGCAGTACTTC.

The chain employs TRBV9 and TRBJ2-6; D may be TRBD2 (6 bases). V lost 4 bases to trimming and J lost 0 bases, with 11 bases between them. Germline assignment: CDR1 SGDLS and CDR2 YYNGEE. The CDR3 spans 16 residues. Written as DNA, the CDR3 is TGTGCCAGCAGCCCGACCGGGGGCTCTGGGGCCAACGTCCTGACTTTC. Its translation is CASSPTGGSGANVLTF. Filled out from reference TRBV9 and TRBJ2-6, the complete variable domain reads DSGVTQTPKHLITATGQRVTLRCSPRSGDLSVYWYQQSLDQGLQFLIQYYNGEERAKGNILERFSAQQFPDLHSELNLSSLELGDSALYFCASSPTGGSGANVLTFGAGSRLTVL.

This clone was detected only once. The V call is TRBV14, the J call TRBJ2-5; TRBD2 matches 16 bases. The V gene's germline CDR1 is SGHDN and CDR2 FVKESK. The CDR3 sequence is 17 residues long. J lost 4 bases, V lost 3 bases, and 5 bases had no gene match. In nucleotides, the CDR3 is TGTGCCAGCAGCCAGGGACTAGCGGGAGGGCCGGGAGAGACCCAGTACTTC. This encodes CASSQGLAGGPGETQYF.

For this clone: Other DNA sequences in this specimen translate into the identical CDR3. This chain uses TRBV19 with TRBJ1-1; weak D call: TRBD1 (5 bases). Germline CDR1 reads LNHDA; CDR2 reads SQIVND (reference sequence). V was shortened by 3 bases and J by 2 bases, with 10 bases between the two germline ends. The CDR3 runs to 14 residues. The CDR3 DNA is TGTGCCAGTAGTATTGGCGGGGGTAACACTGAAGCTTTCTTT. It is translated as CASSIGGGNTEAFF. The full variable domain, rest sourced from reference TRBV19 and TRBJ1-1, is DGGITQSPKYLFRKEGQNVTLSCEQNLNHDAMYWYRQDPGQGLRLIYYSQIVNDFQKGDIAEGYSVSREKKESFPLTVTSAQKNPTAFYLCASSIGGGNTEAFFGQGTRLTVV.

CDR3 in DNA: TGTGCCAGCAGTGGACTAGAATGGACCGGGGAGCTGTTTTTT. Its protein product is CASSGLEWTGELFF. The rearrangement uses TRBV27 and TRBJ2-2; 7 nucleotides match TRBD2. The CDR3 totals 14 residues. With 5 bases clipped from V and 5 bases from J, the junction kept 5 bases outside the gene matches. Germline CDR1 reads MNHEY; CDR2 reads SMNVEV (reference sequence).

J is TRBJ1-2 and V is TRBV10-3, with D unresolved. The CDR3 extends over 12 amino acids. With 10 bases removed from V and 7 bases from J, the gap between germline ends came to 16 bases. CDR1 is ENHRY, CDR2 SYGVKD, per germline. DNA of the CDR3: TGTGCCACTCAGGACTCCGTCCTTGGCTACACCTTC. This encodes CATQDSVLGYTF.

The chain is built from TRBV19 and TRBJ2-1, with D possibly matching TRBD2 (5 bases). The ends were cut back, 3 bases at V and 6 bases at J, with 15 bases in the middle. CDR1 and CDR2 (germline): LNHDA, SQIVND (reference sequence). This CDR3 contains 15 residues. This CDR3 is CASSMLRDNGNEQFF. The CDR3 nucleotides are TGTGCCAGTAGTATGCTCCGGGATAATGGCAATGAGCAGTTCTTC. The full variable domain, with the rest looked up from reference TRBV19 and TRBJ2-1, is DGGITQSPKYLFRKEGQNVTLSCEQNLNHDAMYWYRQDPGQGLRLIYYSQIVNDFQKGDIAEGYSVSREKKESFPLTVTSAQKNPTAFYLCASSMLRDNGNEQFFGPGTRLTVL.

V usage is TRBV29-1 and J usage is TRBJ1-2; possible D gene TRBD1, 5 bases. CDR1 SQVTM and CDR2 ANQGSEA come from the germline V gene. The CDR3 loop spans 13 amino acids. V lost 4 bases and J 6 bases, leaving 15 bases between the germline ends. The CDR3 loop reads CSVGAGNADGYTF. DNA for the CDR3: TGCAGCGTTGGGGCAGGGAATGCGGATGGCTACACCTTC.

The CDR3 sequence is CASSPGFQPQHF. The CDR3 bases are TGTGCCAGCAGCCCCGGTTTTCAGCCCCAGCATTTT. The rearrangement uses TRBV12-3 or TRBV12-4 and TRBJ1-5; D call uncertain. The CDR3 runs to 12 residues. Trimming pared 6 bases from V and 6 bases from J, leaving 9 bases between.

CDR3 bases: TGTGCCAGCAGCCAACTAGACGACACTGAAGCTTTCTTT. Its protein product is CASSQLDDTEAFF. The chain uses TRBV3-1 (or the pseudogene TRBV3-2) and TRBJ1-1; D is uncertain. The CDR3 consists of 13 residues. Trimming shortened V by 2 bases and J by 3 bases, and 7 bases separated the two germline ends. The germline V gene has CDR1 LGHDT and CDR2 YNNKEL (reference sequence).

V gene TRBV14 combines with J gene TRBJ2-2; tentative D call: TRBD1 (5 bases). The CDR3 loop spans 15 amino acids. With 2 bases removed from V and 3 bases from J, the gap between germline ends came to 10 bases. Germline V lookup: CDR1 SGHDN, CDR2 FVKESK. The CDR3 sequence: CASSQIGRDTGELFF. The CDR3 DNA sequence: TGTGCCAGCAGCCAAATTGGCAGGGACACCGGGGAGCTGTTTTTT.

The chain carries TRBV9 and TRBJ1-5; D uncertain. The V gene's germline CDR1 is SGDLS and CDR2 YYNGEE. The ends were cut back, 3 bases at V and 0 bases at J, with 7 bases in the middle. The CDR3 is 14 amino acids. CDR3 loop: CASSGWGSNQPQHF. CDR3 DNA: TGTGCCAGCAGCGGTTGGGGTAGCAATCAGCCCCAGCATTTT.

The V and J genes are TRBV7-2 and TRBJ2-3; no firm D call. Germline V lookup: CDR1 SGHTA, CDR2 FQGNSA. CDR3 size: 13 residues. Trimming removed 1 base from V and 3 bases from J, with 5 bases in between. The DNA for the CDR3 is TGTGCCAGCAGCTTAGATAGTACAGATACGCAGTATTTT. Its translation: CASSLDSTDTQYF. Together with reference TRBV7-2 and TRBJ2-3, the CDR3 gives the full variable domain: GAGVSQSPSNKVTEKGKDVELRCDPISGHTALYWYRQSLGQGLEFLIYFQGNSAPDKSGLPSDRFSAERTGGSVSTLTIQRTQQEDSAVYLCASSLDSTDTQYFGPGTRLTVL.